These 26 T cell receptor beta chains originate from one sample sequenced in a study of CD8+CD57+ T cells in acquired aplastic anemia. By flow cytometry, patients selected for sequencing had shown an expansion of CD8+CD57+ cells. Genomic DNA templated the TCR beta VDJ and CDR3 profiling. TCRdb independently ran MiXCR on the reads; one entry per CDR3 protein. The repertoire holds hundreds of thousands of distinct CDR3 sequences, with around half as singletons. The sequenced sample consisted of sorted CD4+, CD8+, or CD8+CD57+ T cells (not recorded which) from PBMCs. The receptors shown here come from a human donor with aplastic anemia.

This clonotype was counted many times. J is TRBJ2-7 and V is TRBV15; D remains ambiguous. The CDR3 is 13 amino acids. Germline V gene sequence: CDR1 LNHNV, CDR2 YYDKDF (reference sequence). The germline V and J ends were trimmed by 5 bases and 4 bases, with 12 bases remaining between them. Here the CDR3 DNA reads TGTGCCACCAGCGCCAAACAAGCGTACGAGCAGTACTTC. Protein product: CATSAKQAYEQYF. Full variable domain (outside the CDR3, taken from reference TRBV15 and TRBJ2-7): DAMVIQNPRYQVTQFGKPVTLSCSQTLNHNVMYWYQQKSSQAPKLLFHYYDKDFNNEADTPDNFQSRRPNTSFCFLDIRSPGLGDTAMYLCATSAKQAYEQYFGPGTRLTVT.

There are many counts of this clonotype. This chain connects TRBV2 to TRBJ2-5; no clear D. Germline lookup yields CDR1 SNHLY and CDR2 FYNNEI. The V end was cut by 7 bases, the J end by 9 bases, with 9 bases between. The CDR3 totals 10 residues. Written as DNA, the CDR3 is TGTGCCAGCAAAGCCCTGCCCCAGTACTTC. This sequence encodes CASKALPQYF.

This clonotype was detected ten times or more. This chain connects TRBV19 to TRBJ1-5; possibly TRBD1 for D (5 bases). The V gene lost 5 bases and the J gene lost 0 bases, with 29 bases spanning the gap. The germline V gene encodes CDR1 LNHDA and CDR2 SQIVND (reference sequence). The CDR3 contains 21 residues. The chain's CDR3 is CASSLRGDPLLFLYSNQPQHF. The CDR3, as DNA: TGTGCCAGTAGTCTTCGGGGGGATCCCCTACTCTTCCTCTATAGCAATCAGCCCCAGCATTTT.

This clonotype was counted at least ten times. The chain combines TRBV7-8 with TRBJ2-7; 8 nucleotides agree with TRBD1. This CDR3 contains 15 residues. Germline V gene lookup returns CDR1 SGHVS and CDR2 FQNEAQ. V shed 7 bases and J 6 bases; nucleotides not matched to a gene: 14. The CDR3 nucleotides are TGTGCCAGCACCCCTGTAGGACAGGGTATGACCGAGCAGTACTTC. As protein: CASTPVGQGMTEQYF.

The V gene is TRBV7-8, the J gene TRBJ2-7, with 7 positions matching TRBD1. The V gene's germline CDR1 is SGHVS and CDR2 FQNEAQ. Trimming at V came to 5 bases and at J to 3 bases, leaving 4 bases not matched to a gene. The CDR3 is made up of 13 amino acids. CDR3 in amino acids: CASSQGQLYEQYF. The CDR3 DNA follows: TGTGCCAGCAGCCAGGGACAGCTCTACGAGCAGTACTTC.

This clonotype was seen ten or more times. The CDR3 bases are TGCGCCAGCAGCCCCGGACCGACGAAGGCCACTGAAGCTTTCTTT. This codes for CASSPGPTKATEAFF. The chain has TRBV5-1 and TRBJ1-1; D not resolved. Germline V lookup: CDR1 SGHRS, CDR2 YFSETQ. The CDR3 runs to 15 residues. Deletions cut 4 bases from V and 4 bases from J, with 17 bases between.

V and J are TRBV12-3 or TRBV12-4 and TRBJ1-2; D gene uncertain. This CDR3 has 12 residues. The V and J ends lost 3 bases and 4 bases respectively, with 6 bases between them. The DNA of the CDR3 is TGTGCCAGCAGTTTGGAGGCCTATGGCTACACCTTC. Its translation is CASSLEAYGYTF.

This sequence joins TRBV5-1 and TRBJ2-2; perhaps TRBD1 as D (6 bases). The ends were cut back, 3 bases at V and 0 bases at J, with 9 bases in the middle. Germline-derived CDR1 and CDR2 are SGHRS and YFSETQ. The CDR3 consists of 15 residues. The DNA of the CDR3 is TGCGCCAGCAGCTCCTGGGACACGAACACCGGGGAGCTGTTTTTT. This gives the protein CASSSWDTNTGELFF. Supplemented by reference TRBV5-1 and TRBJ2-2, the full variable domain reads KAGVTQTPRYLIKTRGQQVTLSCSPISGHRSVSWYQQTPGQGLQFLFEYFSETQRNKGNFPGRFSGRQFSNSRSEMNVSTLELGDSALYLCASSSWDTNTGELFFGEGSRLTVL.

This clonotype was recorded once. V and J are TRBV7-9 and TRBJ2-5; D unclear. Looked up from germline, CDR1 is SEHNR and CDR2 is FQNEAQ (reference sequence). This CDR3 spans 12 amino acids. V was shortened by 6 bases and J by 5 bases, with 10 bases between the two germline ends. As DNA, the CDR3 is TGTGCCAGCAGACGATCTGAGGAGACCCAGTACTTC. Translated, it gives CASRRSEETQYF. The entire variable domain, with the rest obtained from reference TRBV7-9 and TRBJ2-5, is as follows: DTGVSQNPRHKITKRGQNVTFRCDPISEHNRLYWYRQTLGQGPEFLTYFQNEAQLEKSRLLSDRFSAERPKGSFSTLEIQRTEQGDSAMYLCASRRSEETQYFGPGTRLLVL.

This chain connects TRBV7-9 to TRBJ2-1; D not certain. Trimming took off 5 bases at V and 2 bases at J, with 16 bases between the two ends. The length of the CDR3 is 16 residues. Germline CDR1 reads SEHNR; CDR2 reads FQNEAQ (reference sequence). For the CDR3, the DNA is TGTGCCAGCAGCCCATACTTGGCAGCCCCCTACAATGAGCAGTTCTTC. Amino acid sequence: CASSPYLAAPYNEQFF.

CDR3 loop: CATREGYGYTF. CDR3 coding DNA: TGTGCCACCAGGGAAGGCTATGGCTACACCTTC. The J gene is TRBJ1-2, the V gene TRBV15, with unresolved D. V shed 6 bases and J shed 4 bases, with 6 bases lying between them. Germline assignment: CDR1 LNHNV and CDR2 YYDKDF (reference sequence). The CDR3 length is 11 residues.

J is TRBJ2-2 and V is TRBV7-2; D unresolved. The length of the CDR3 is 15 residues. Trimming took 0 bases from V and 0 from J, leaving 5 bases between them. Per the germline V gene, CDR1 is SGHTA and CDR2 is FQGNSA. CDR3 in amino acids: CASSLAGSNTGELFF. The CDR3 DNA reads TGTGCCAGCAGCTTAGCTGGGTCGAACACCGGGGAGCTGTTTTTT.

The table lists this clonotype with a few counts. V is TRBV6-4 and J is TRBJ2-7, with 11 bases matching TRBD2. Germline CDR1 is MRHNA and CDR2 is SNTAGT. The CDR3 covers 13 residues. V lost 6 bases, J lost 6 bases, and 4 bases stayed unmatched. CDR3 loop: CASSETSGSEQYF. CDR3 nucleotides: TGTGCCAGCAGCGAAACTAGCGGGAGCGAGCAGTACTTC.

Worth noting for this clonotype: Here the CDR3 omits its conserved ending phenylalanine or tryptophan, so a read error is the likely source. J is TRBJ1-1 and V is TRBV9; D is ambiguous. CDR3 size: 16 residues. V was pared by 3 bases and J by 7 bases, with 22 bases between. CDR1 is SGDLS, CDR2 YYNGEE, per germline. The CDR3 DNA reads as TGTGCCAGCAGCGCGGGAGGTCGACCCACCGGGGTTGAAGCTTTCCTT. Protein product: CASSAGGRPTGVEAFL.

A note on this clonotype: Because the CDR3 is missing its conserved closing phenylalanine or tryptophan, this is likely a read error. No DNA is shown, since the ends of the CDR3 on it are uncertain; the CDR3 is the one TCRdb lists. The chain is built from TRBV7-9 and TRBJ2-2; the DNA was not compared with TRBD1, the D call given in the table. With termini counted, the CDR3 has 8 amino acids. Germline V gene data show CDR1 as SEHNR and CDR2 as FQNEAQ (reference sequence). The CDR3 sequence is CASILRGT.

The count of this clonotype is one. The CDR3 DNA is TGCGCCAGCCCACCGGGACAGAGGGCGGAGGAGACCCAGTACTTC. Amino acid sequence: CASPPGQRAEETQYF. This chain links TRBV10-1 with TRBJ2-5; 7 bases are a match to TRBD1. V shed 8 bases, J shed 5 bases, and the junction held 14 bases outside the gene matches. Germline assignment: CDR1 WNHNN and CDR2 SYGVQD (reference sequence). The CDR3 totals 15 residues.

The V and J genes are TRBV18 and TRBJ1-6; D unclear. The ends were cut back, 4 bases at V and 13 bases at J, with 17 bases in the middle. The CDR3 covers 14 residues. Germline CDR1 KGHSH, CDR2 LQKENI. The CDR3, as DNA: TGTGCCAGCTCACGCGACCAAGGGCCCTCGCCCCTCCACTTT. It yields the protein CASSRDQGPSPLHF.

This clonotype was seen only a few times. Without the conserved terminal phenylalanine or tryptophan, this CDR3 likely stems from a read error. J is TRBJ2-7 and V is TRBV15, with TRBD1 matching 7 bases. CDR1 and CDR2 (germline): LNHNV, YYDKDF (reference sequence). The ends lost 3 bases at V and 2 bases at J; junction bases unmatched: 1. This CDR3 is built from 13 residues. CDR3 nucleotide sequence: TGTGCCACCAGCAGGGGACAGCCCTACGAGCAGTACCTC. Protein product: CATSRGQPYEQYL.

This clonotype was seen a single time. The chain uses TRBV15 and TRBJ1-1, with 7 bases that match TRBD1. This CDR3 has 15 residues. Germline CDR1 and CDR2: LNHNV and YYDKDF (reference sequence). Losses at the gene ends were 3 bases for V and 4 bases for J; bases not matched to a gene: 8. In DNA form, the CDR3 reads TGTGCCACCAGCAGTGACGCCAGGGGGAGCACTGAAGCTTTCTTT. Translating gives CATSSDARGSTEAFF. The full variable domain, with the rest looked up from reference TRBV15 and TRBJ1-1, is DAMVIQNPRYQVTQFGKPVTLSCSQTLNHNVMYWYQQKSSQAPKLLFHYYDKDFNNEADTPDNFQSRRPNTSFCFLDIRSPGLGDTAMYLCATSSDARGSTEAFFGQGTRLTVV.

The J gene is TRBJ2-7, the V gene TRBV7-2, with D possibly TRBD1 on 5 matching bases. CDR1 is SGHTA and CDR2 is FQGNSA in the germline V gene. The V end was cut by 1 base, the J end by 4 bases, with 8 bases between. This CDR3 contains 13 residues. CDR3 DNA: TGTGCCAGCAGCTTAGGACAGCTTTACGAGCAGTACTTC. Amino acids: CASSLGQLYEQYF.

This clonotype was observed many times. The chain carries TRBV20-1 and TRBJ2-1; D is undetermined. The length of the CDR3 is 14 residues. Germline V lookup: CDR1 DFQATT, CDR2 SNEGSKA (reference sequence). V was trimmed by 1 base and J by 5 bases, leaving 12 bases between them. The CDR3 here is CSARVAAANNEQFF. The CDR3 DNA sequence: TGCAGTGCTAGAGTAGCCGCGGCCAACAATGAGCAGTTCTTC.

The V and J genes are TRBV10-3 and TRBJ1-1; no clear D gene. Germline V gives CDR1 ENHRY, CDR2 SYGVKD. Trimming pared 3 bases from V and 4 bases from J, leaving 12 bases between. The CDR3 runs 14 residues. The DNA of the CDR3 is TGTGCCATCAGTGATATTATAGGAAGCACTGAAGCTTTCTTT. It codes for CAISDIIGSTEAFF.

This clonotype has at least ten counts. The gene calls are TRBV15 and TRBJ1-1, with D possibly matching TRBD1 (5 bases). The CDR3 has 11 residues. V was trimmed by 5 bases and J by 9 bases, leaving 10 bases between them. Germline CDR1 and CDR2: LNHNV and YYDKDF (reference sequence). The CDR3 loop reads CATSGTRKAFF. The CDR3 DNA reads TGTGCCACCAGCGGGACGCGAAAAGCTTTCTTT. The whole variable domain, filled in from reference TRBV15 and TRBJ1-1, reads DAMVIQNPRYQVTQFGKPVTLSCSQTLNHNVMYWYQQKSSQAPKLLFHYYDKDFNNEADTPDNFQSRRPNTSFCFLDIRSPGLGDTAMYLCATSGTRKAFFGQGTRLTVV.

The genes are TRBV10-3 and TRBJ1-1; 7 bases align to TRBD1. Germline V gene data show CDR1 as ENHRY and CDR2 as SYGVKD. CDR3 length equals 14 residues. Trimming removed 10 bases from V and 0 bases from J; junction bases left unmatched: 8. CDR3 in amino acids: CATTRQGVNTEAFF. CDR3 nucleotide sequence: TGTGCCACCACAAGGCAGGGGGTGAACACTGAAGCTTTCTTT.

The genes are TRBV9 and TRBJ2-3, with D possibly matching TRBD2 (5 bases). The ends were cut back, 3 bases at V and 2 bases at J, with 13 bases in the middle. There are 15 residues in the CDR3. Per germline, CDR1 SGDLS and CDR2 YYNGEE. CDR3 loop: CASSEYGENTDTQYF. The DNA of the CDR3 is TGTGCCAGCAGCGAATACGGGGAGAACACAGATACGCAGTATTTT. Using reference TRBV9 and TRBJ2-3 for the parts outside the CDR3, the full variable domain is DSGVTQTPKHLITATGQRVTLRCSPRSGDLSVYWYQQSLDQGLQFLIQYYNGEERAKGNILERFSAQQFPDLHSELNLSSLELGDSALYFCASSEYGENTDTQYFGPGTRLTVL.

This rearrangement joins TRBV28 to TRBJ2-5, with 12 bases matching TRBD2. Germline CDR1 reads MDHEN; CDR2 reads SYDVKM. The trim removed 4 bases at V and 10 bases at J, leaving 4 bases unmatched. This CDR3 is 13 amino acids long. CDR3 nucleotides: TGTGCCAGCAGTTCCCTGGGACTAGCGGGCCAGTACTTC. It is translated as CASSSLGLAGQYF.